Following are 19 T cell receptor beta chains from one sample sequenced in a study of response to subunit inactivated influenza vaccine. TCRdb re-analysed the RT-PCR reads in MiXCR, keeping a single row per CDR3 protein. The sample has hundreds of thousands of distinct CDR3 sequences; roughly an eighth are singletons. The sample here was non-naive T cells sorted from PBMCs, taken 14 to 15 days before vaccination. The receptors here all came from a man in his fifties who received an inactivated influenza vaccine.

V usage is TRBV29-1 and J usage is TRBJ1-1, with D uncertain. The V end lost 7 bases, the J end lost 11 bases, and 17 bases lay between the germline ends. The CDR3 covers 11 residues. The germline gives CDR1 SQVTM, CDR2 ANQGSEA. The CDR3 bases are TGCAGCGCAAAACTTGACGGCGTGGCTTTCTTT. It codes for CSAKLDGVAFF.

The genes are TRBV5-5 and TRBJ2-5, with 7 bases lining up with TRBD1. The CDR3 spans 13 residues. Germline trimming cut 4 bases from V and 5 bases from J; bases unmatched to any gene: 5. CDR1 is SGHKS and CDR2 is YYEKEE in the germline V gene (reference sequence). The CDR3 loop reads CASSPTGMETQYF. The DNA for the CDR3 is TGTGCCAGCAGCCCGACAGGGATGGAGACCCAGTACTTC.

This clonotype was seen only a few times. The V and J genes are TRBV10-3 and TRBJ1-1, with a possible D match to TRBD1 (6 bases). CDR3 length: 16 amino acids. Trimming shortened V by 3 bases and J by 3 bases, and 17 bases separated the two germline ends. CDR1 is ENHRY and CDR2 is SYGVKD in the germline V gene. Written as DNA, the CDR3 is TGTGCCATCAGTGACCCCGGGGGCGCTAGGGACACTGAAGCTTTCTTT. It encodes CAISDPGGARDTEAFF.

This clonotype was detected many times. The chain joins TRBV7-2 to TRBJ1-5; a weak D match, TRBD1 (5 bases). There are 13 residues in the CDR3. V gave up 5 bases and J gave up 7 bases, with 12 bases separating them. Germline CDR1 and CDR2: SGHTA and FQGNSA. In DNA, the CDR3 is TGTGCCAGCAGCATGGGGCTGTCCCAGCCCCAGCATTTT. Its protein is CASSMGLSQPQHF.

The genes are TRBV12-3 or TRBV12-4 and TRBJ2-7; 9 positions match TRBD2. The CDR3 sequence is 17 residues long. The J segment lost 6 bases and the V segment lost 2 bases, leaving 14 bases of the junction unmatched. The CDR3 DNA is TGTGCCAGCAGTTTAACGGGGGGTCTAGCGGGAAAGTCCGAGCAGTACTTC. Protein: CASSLTGGLAGKSEQYF.

This chain links TRBV27 with TRBJ2-2; D perhaps matches TRBD2 (5 bases). Germline V gene sequence: CDR1 MNHEY, CDR2 SMNVEV (reference sequence). The CDR3 is 16 residues long. V was trimmed by 0 bases and J by 9 bases, leaving 17 bases between them. In nucleotides, the CDR3 is TGTGCCAGCAGTTTATCGAACTCCTACCTCGGGAGGGAGCTGTTTTTT. Its protein product is CASSLSNSYLGRELFF.

The J gene is TRBJ1-1, the V gene TRBV12-3 or TRBV12-4, with D unclear. The germline V and J ends were trimmed by 4 bases and 11 bases, with 14 bases remaining between them. This CDR3 has 12 amino acids. The CDR3 sequence: CASSSGLTQAFF. CDR3 DNA sequence: TGTGCCAGCAGTTCCGGGCTGACCCAGGCTTTCTTT.

This clonotype was observed a handful of times. The chain couples TRBV12-3 or TRBV12-4 to TRBJ2-7, with 8 bases matching TRBD1. CDR3 size: 14 residues. V dropped 6 bases and J dropped 1; count of bases not matched to a gene: 5. CDR3 sequence (DNA): TGTGCCAGCAGGGACAACAGGGGGTCCTACGAGCAGTACTTC. Protein sequence: CASRDNRGSYEQYF.

This clonotype was seen more than once but under ten times. The CDR3, as DNA: TGTGCCAGCAGCAGGGTACCAGCCTACGAGCAGTACTTC. The encoded protein is CASSRVPAYEQYF. V and J are TRBV6-1 and TRBJ2-7, with D perhaps matching TRBD1 (5 bases). Germline V gives CDR1 MNHNS, CDR2 SASEGT. Trimming shortened V by 6 bases and J by 2 bases, and 11 bases separated the two germline ends. CDR3 length: 13 amino acids.

The chain carries TRBV7-2 and TRBJ1-2; D possibly corresponds to TRBD1 (5 bases). V lost 4 bases and J 2 bases, leaving 20 bases between the germline ends. Germline V lookup: CDR1 SGHTA, CDR2 FQGNSA. This CDR3 region has 17 residues. The CDR3 region is CASSSFPPKTDNYGYTF. The CDR3 DNA follows: TGTGCCAGCAGCTCCTTCCCCCCTAAGACAGACAACTATGGCTACACCTTC.

This clonotype was observed many times. This chain connects TRBV29-1 to TRBJ2-3, with 9 nucleotides matching TRBD2. With V trimmed by 6 bases and J by 3 bases, 7 bases remained unmatched. Germline CDR1 is SQVTM and CDR2 is ANQGSEA. The CDR3 extends over 14 amino acids. The CDR3, as DNA: TGCAGCGTGATAGCGGGAGTGTTGACAGATACGCAGTATTTT. Amino acids: CSVIAGVLTDTQYF.

This clonotype was seen a few times. The rearrangement links TRBV6-2 or TRBV6-3 to TRBJ2-7; no clear D gene. The length of the CDR3 is 17 residues. Trimming took 0 bases from V and 0 from J, leaving 15 bases between them. Germline V gene sequence: CDR1 MNHEY, CDR2 SVGEGT. In nucleotides, the CDR3 is TGTGCCAGCAGTTACTCGAGTGGCGGAGTGGCCTCCTACGAGCAGTACTTC. It translates to CASSYSSGGVASYEQYF.

This clonotype was seen a handful of times. The rearrangement links TRBV11-2 to TRBJ1-5; D perhaps matches TRBD1 (5 bases). V was clipped by 1 base and J by 4 bases, with 14 bases between them. CDR3 size: 16 residues. Per the germline V gene, CDR1 is SGHAT and CDR2 is FQNNGV. The DNA of the CDR3 is TGTGCCAGCAGCTTAGGTAGAACAGGTTCGAATCAGCCCCAGCATTTT. Translating gives CASSLGRTGSNQPQHF.

This clonotype was counted ten times or more. The chain is built from TRBV5-1 and TRBJ1-3; D perhaps matches TRBD1 (5 bases). This CDR3 comprises 14 residues. Between the trimmed V and J ends, which lost 4 bases and 4 bases, there was a span of 12 bases. CDR1 and CDR2 from the germline V gene are SGHRS and YFSETQ. CDR3 DNA sequence: TGCGCCAGCAGCATCCAGGGCCTCGGAAACACCATATATTTT. Translation gives CASSIQGLGNTIYF.

This clonotype appeared many times. J is TRBJ2-7 and V is TRBV5-1, with 7 bases identical to TRBD2. From germline, CDR1 is SGHRS and CDR2 YFSETQ. The CDR3 loop spans 14 amino acids. Losses at the gene ends were 2 bases for V and 3 bases for J; bases not matched to a gene: 5. The CDR3 DNA reads TGCGCCAGCAGCTTTCTTCCTAGCGGCTACGAGCAGTACTTC. The encoded protein is CASSFLPSGYEQYF.

This clonotype was picked up many times. The CDR3 DNA follows: TGTGCCAGCAGCGCACCTACGGGGGGGAGCACAGATACGCAGTATTTT. The encoded protein is CASSAPTGGSTDTQYF. J is TRBJ2-3 and V is TRBV12-3 or TRBV12-4; 8 bases match TRBD2. Trimming took 6 bases from V and 0 from J; bases not matched to a gene: 8. CDR3 length equals 16 residues.

This clonotype was counted a few times. V usage is TRBV19 and J usage is TRBJ2-1; tentatively, D is TRBD2 (5 bases). The length of the CDR3 is 17 residues. V was trimmed by 0 bases and J by 0 bases, leaving 12 bases between them. Germline values: CDR1 LNHDA, CDR2 SQIVND (reference sequence). In nucleotides, the CDR3 is TGTGCCAGTAGTATAGATCTGGCCAGCGGCTCCTACAATGAGCAGTTCTTC. Its protein is CASSIDLASGSYNEQFF.

The chain uses TRBV7-9 and TRBJ1-6; tentatively, D is TRBD1 (5 bases). Trimming cost V 5 bases and J 14 bases, with 25 bases left between them. The CDR3 has 16 residues. The germline V gene encodes CDR1 SEHNR and CDR2 FQNEAQ (reference sequence). CDR3 amino acids: CASSDIIRDPFDSLHF. The CDR3 DNA reads as TGTGCCAGCAGCGATATAATCCGGGACCCCTTCGATTCCCTCCACTTT.

Comments on this clonotype: One junction end does not reproduce the germline sequence, and a read error may be involved. The V and J genes are TRBV3-1 and TRBJ1-4, with D hard to call. This CDR3 is 13 amino acids long. Germline assignment: CDR1 LGHDT and CDR2 YNNKEL (reference sequence). This CDR3 is CASTSGPNDKLFF. CDR3 DNA: TGTGCCAGCACTTCGGGTCCGAATGATAAACTGTTTTTT.